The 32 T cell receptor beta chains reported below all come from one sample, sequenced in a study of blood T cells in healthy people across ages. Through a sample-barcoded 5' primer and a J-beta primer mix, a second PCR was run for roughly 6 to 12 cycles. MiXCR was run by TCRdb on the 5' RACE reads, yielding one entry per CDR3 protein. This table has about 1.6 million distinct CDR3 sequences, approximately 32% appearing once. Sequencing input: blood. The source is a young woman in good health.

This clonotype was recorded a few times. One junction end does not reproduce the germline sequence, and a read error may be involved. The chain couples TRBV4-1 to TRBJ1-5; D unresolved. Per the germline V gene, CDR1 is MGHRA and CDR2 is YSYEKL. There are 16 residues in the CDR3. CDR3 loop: CASSQPFMGSNQPQHF. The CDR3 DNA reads TGTGCCAGCAGCCAACCGTTTATGGGGAGCAATCAGCCCCAGCATTTT.

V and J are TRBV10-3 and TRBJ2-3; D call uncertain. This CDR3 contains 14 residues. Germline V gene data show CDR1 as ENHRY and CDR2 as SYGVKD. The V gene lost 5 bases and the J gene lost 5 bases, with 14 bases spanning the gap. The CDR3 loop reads CAISLPNSGDTQYF. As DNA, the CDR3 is TGTGCCATCAGTCTACCTAACTCGGGAGATACGCAGTATTTT.

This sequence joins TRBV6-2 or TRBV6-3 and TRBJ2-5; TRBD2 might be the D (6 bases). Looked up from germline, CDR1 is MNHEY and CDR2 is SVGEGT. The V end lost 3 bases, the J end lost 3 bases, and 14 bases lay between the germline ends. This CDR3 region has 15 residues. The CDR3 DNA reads TGTGCCAGCAGTTATCCCGGAGGAGGGGAAGAGACCCAGTACTTC. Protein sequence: CASSYPGGGEETQYF.

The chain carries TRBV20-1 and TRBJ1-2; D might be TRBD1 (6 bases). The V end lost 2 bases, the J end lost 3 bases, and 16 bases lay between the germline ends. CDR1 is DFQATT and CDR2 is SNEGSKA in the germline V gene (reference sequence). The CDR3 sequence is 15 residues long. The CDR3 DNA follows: TGCAGTGCTAGAAAAACAGGGACTCCAGACTATGGCTACACCTTC. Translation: CSARKTGTPDYGYTF.

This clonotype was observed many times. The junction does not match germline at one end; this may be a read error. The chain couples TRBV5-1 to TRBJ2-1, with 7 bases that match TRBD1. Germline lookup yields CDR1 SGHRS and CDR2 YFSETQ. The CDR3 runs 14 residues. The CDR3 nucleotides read TGTGCCAGCAGTCGTGACAGGGCGTACAATGAGCAGTTCTTC. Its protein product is CASSRDRAYNEQFF.

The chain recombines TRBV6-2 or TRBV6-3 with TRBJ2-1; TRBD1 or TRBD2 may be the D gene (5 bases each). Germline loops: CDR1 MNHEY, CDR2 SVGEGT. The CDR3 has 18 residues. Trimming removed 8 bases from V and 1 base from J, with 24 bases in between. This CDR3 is CASRLGVTVQDSYNEQFF. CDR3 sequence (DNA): TGTGCCAGCCGCCTGGGGGTTACAGTTCAAGATTCCTACAATGAGCAGTTCTTC.

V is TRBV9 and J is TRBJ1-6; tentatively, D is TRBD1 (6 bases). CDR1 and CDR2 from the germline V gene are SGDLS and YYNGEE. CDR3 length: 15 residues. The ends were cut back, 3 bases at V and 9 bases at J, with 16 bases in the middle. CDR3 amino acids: CASSALGGLGSPLHF. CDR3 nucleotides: TGTGCCAGCAGCGCCCTGGGGGGGCTCGGTTCACCCCTCCACTTT.

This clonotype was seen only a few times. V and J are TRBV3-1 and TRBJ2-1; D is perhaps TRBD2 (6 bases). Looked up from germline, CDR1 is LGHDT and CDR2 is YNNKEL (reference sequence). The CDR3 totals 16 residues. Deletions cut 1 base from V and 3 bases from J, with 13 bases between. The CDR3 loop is CASSQVVASDYNEQFF. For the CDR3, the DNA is TGTGCCAGCAGCCAAGTAGTAGCTAGCGACTACAATGAGCAGTTCTTC.

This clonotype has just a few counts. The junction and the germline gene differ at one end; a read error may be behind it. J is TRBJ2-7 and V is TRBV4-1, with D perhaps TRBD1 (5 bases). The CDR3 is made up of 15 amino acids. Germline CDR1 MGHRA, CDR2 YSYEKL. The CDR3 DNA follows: TGCGCCAGCAGACAAGCGCCGACAGACTTATACGAGCAGTACTTC. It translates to CASRQAPTDLYEQYF.

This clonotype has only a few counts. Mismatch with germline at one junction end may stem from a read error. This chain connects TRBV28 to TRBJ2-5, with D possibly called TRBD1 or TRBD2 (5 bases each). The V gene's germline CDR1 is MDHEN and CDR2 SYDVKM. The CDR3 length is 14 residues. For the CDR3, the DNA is TGTGCCAGCAGTCCTAACTGGGACCAAGAGGCCCAGTACTTC. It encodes CASSPNWDQEAQYF.

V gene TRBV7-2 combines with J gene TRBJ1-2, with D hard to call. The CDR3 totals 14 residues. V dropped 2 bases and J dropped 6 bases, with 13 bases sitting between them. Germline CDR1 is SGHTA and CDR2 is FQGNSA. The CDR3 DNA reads TGTGCCAGCAGCTTAATTTATCCCCGGAATGGCTACACCTTC. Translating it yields CASSLIYPRNGYTF.

The CDR3 DNA follows: TGCAGCGTTGGGGGGGGCAGGGCTAATTCCTACAATGAGCAGTTCTTC. This codes for CSVGGGRANSYNEQFF. This chain uses TRBV29-1 with TRBJ2-1, with TRBD2 as a possible D gene (7 bases). Trimming stripped 4 bases from V and 1 base from J, with 17 bases between. Germline loops: CDR1 SQVTM, CDR2 ANQGSEA. The CDR3 runs to 16 residues.

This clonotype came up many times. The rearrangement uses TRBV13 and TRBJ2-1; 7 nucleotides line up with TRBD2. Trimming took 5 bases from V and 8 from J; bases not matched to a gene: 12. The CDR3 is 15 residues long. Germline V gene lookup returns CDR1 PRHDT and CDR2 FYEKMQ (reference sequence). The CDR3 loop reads CASSAPGGLNHEQFF. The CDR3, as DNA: TGTGCCAGCAGCGCGCCGGGGGGACTAAACCATGAGCAGTTCTTC.

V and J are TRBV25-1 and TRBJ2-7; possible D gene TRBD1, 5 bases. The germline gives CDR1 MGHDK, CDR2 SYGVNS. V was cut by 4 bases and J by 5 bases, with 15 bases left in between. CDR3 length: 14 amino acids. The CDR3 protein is CASSGRAGLDEQYF. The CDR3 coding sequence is TGTGCCAGCAGTGGCCGGGCAGGGCTCGACGAGCAGTACTTC.

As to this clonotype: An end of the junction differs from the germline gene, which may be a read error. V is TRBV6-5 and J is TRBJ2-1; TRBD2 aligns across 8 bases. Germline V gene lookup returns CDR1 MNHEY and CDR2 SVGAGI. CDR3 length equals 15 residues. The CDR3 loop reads CASSYEAGGQGEQVF. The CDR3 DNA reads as TGTGCCAGCAGTTACGAGGCGGGGGGCCAAGGTGAGCAGGTCTTC.

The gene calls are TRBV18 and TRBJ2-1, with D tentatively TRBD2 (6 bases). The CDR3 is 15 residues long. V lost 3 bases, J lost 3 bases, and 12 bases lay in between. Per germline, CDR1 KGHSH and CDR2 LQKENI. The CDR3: CASSPQSGYYNEQFF. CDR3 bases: TGTGCCAGCTCACCTCAGAGCGGGTACTACAATGAGCAGTTCTTC.

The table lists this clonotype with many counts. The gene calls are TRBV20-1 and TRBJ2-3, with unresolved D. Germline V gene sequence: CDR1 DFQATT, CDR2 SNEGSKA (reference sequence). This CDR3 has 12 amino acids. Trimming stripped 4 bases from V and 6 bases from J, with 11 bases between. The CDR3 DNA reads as TGCAGTGCTACCGTCTCCAGTGATACGCAGTATTTT. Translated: CSATVSSDTQYF.

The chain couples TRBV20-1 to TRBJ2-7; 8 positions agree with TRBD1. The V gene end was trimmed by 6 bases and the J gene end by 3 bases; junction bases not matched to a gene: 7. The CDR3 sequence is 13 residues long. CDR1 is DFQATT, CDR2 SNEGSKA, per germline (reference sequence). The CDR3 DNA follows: TGCAGTGCGAGGACAGGGTTCGGCTACGAGCAGTACTTC. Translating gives CSARTGFGYEQYF.

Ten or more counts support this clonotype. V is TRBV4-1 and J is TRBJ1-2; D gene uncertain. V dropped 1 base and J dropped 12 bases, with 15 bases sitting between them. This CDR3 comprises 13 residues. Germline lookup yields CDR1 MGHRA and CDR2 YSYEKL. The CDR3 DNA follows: TGCGCCAGCAGCCAAGTTGGCCAGAAGGAGAACACCTTC. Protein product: CASSQVGQKENTF.

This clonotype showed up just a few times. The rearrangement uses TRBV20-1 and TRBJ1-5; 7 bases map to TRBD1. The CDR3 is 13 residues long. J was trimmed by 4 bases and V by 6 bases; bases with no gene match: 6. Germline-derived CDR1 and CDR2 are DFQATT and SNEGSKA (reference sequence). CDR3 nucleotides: TGCAGTGCAAAGGGACAGTCGAATCAGCCCCAGCATTTT. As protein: CSAKGQSNQPQHF.

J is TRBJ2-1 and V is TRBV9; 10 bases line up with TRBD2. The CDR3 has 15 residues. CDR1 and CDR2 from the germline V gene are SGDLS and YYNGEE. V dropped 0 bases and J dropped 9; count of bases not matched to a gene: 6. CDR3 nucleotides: TGTGCCAGCAGCGTAGATTCGGCTAGCGGGGGTGAGCAGTTCTTC. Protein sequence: CASSVDSASGGEQFF.

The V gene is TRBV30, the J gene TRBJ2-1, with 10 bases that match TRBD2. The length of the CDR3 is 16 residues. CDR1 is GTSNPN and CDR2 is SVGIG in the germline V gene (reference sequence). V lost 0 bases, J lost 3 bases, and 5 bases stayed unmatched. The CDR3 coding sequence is TGTGCCTGGAGTGTGTCACTAGCGGGGATCTACAATGAGCAGTTCTTC. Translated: CAWSVSLAGIYNEQFF.

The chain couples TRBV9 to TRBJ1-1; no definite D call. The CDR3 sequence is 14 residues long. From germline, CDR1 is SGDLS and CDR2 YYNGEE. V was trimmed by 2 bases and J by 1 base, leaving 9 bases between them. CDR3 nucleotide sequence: TGTGCCAGCAGCGTTAAGGAGGGGAACACTGAAGCTTTCTTT. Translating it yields CASSVKEGNTEAFF.

The CDR3 sequence is CASSPPTKRETQYF. CDR3 in DNA: TGTGCCAGCAGCCCGCCGACTAAGAGAGAGACCCAGTACTTC. The J gene is TRBJ2-5, the V gene TRBV3-1, with D perhaps matching TRBD2 (5 bases). The CDR3 runs to 14 residues. Germline V gene lookup returns CDR1 LGHDT and CDR2 YNNKEL (reference sequence). V gave up 4 bases and J gave up 4 bases, with 13 bases separating them.

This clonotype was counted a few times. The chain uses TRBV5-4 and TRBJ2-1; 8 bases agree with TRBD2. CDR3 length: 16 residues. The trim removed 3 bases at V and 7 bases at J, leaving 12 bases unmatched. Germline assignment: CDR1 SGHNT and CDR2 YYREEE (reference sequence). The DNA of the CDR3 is TGTGCCAGCAGCTCGGGGGTGCGGGAGGTTTTTAATGAGCAGTTCTTC. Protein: CASSSGVREVFNEQFF.

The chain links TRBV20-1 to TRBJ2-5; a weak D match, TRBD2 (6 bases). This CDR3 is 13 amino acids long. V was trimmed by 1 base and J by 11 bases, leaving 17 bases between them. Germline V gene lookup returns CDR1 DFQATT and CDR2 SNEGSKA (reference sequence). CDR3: CSARASVTNEQYF. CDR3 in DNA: TGCAGTGCTAGAGCTAGCGTGACTAATGAGCAGTACTTC.

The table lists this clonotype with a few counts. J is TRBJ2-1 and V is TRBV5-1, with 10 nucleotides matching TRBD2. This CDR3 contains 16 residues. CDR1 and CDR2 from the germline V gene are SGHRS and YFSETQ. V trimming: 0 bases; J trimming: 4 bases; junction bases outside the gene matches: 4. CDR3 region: CASSLGTSGFYNEQFF. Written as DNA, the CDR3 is TGCGCCAGCAGCTTGGGGACTAGCGGATTTTACAATGAGCAGTTCTTC.

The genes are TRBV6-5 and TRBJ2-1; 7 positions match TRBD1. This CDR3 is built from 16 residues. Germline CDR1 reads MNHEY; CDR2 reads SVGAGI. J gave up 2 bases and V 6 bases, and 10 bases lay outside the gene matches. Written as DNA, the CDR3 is TGTGCCAGCAGCCGCGACAGGGAGAGGACCTACAATGAGCAGTTCTTC. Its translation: CASSRDRERTYNEQFF.

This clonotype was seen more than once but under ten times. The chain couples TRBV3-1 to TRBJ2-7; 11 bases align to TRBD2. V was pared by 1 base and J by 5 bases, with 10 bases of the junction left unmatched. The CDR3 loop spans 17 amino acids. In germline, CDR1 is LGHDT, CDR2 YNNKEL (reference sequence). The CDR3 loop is CASSQAQLAGAPNEQYF. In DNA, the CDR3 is TGTGCCAGCAGCCAAGCCCAACTAGCGGGGGCACCAAACGAGCAGTACTTC.

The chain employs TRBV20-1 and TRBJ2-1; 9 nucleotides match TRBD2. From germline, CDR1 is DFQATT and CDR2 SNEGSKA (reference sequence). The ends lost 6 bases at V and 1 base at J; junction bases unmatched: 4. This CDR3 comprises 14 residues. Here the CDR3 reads CSATSGRSYNEQFF. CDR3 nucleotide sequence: TGCAGTGCAACGAGCGGGAGGTCCTACAATGAGCAGTTCTTC.

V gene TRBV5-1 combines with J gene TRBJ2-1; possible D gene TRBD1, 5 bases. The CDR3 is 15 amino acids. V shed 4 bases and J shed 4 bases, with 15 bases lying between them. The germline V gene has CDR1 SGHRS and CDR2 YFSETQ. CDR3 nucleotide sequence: TGCGCCAGCAGCCCTGACCCGCCAGGGTACAATGAGCAGTTCTTC. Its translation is CASSPDPPGYNEQFF.

Here the CDR3 DNA reads TGTGCCAGCAGCTCGTACAGGGACCCCTACAATGAGCAGTTCTTC. Translated: CASSSYRDPYNEQFF. The chain joins TRBV11-3 to TRBJ2-1, with a weak D call TRBD1 (6 bases). The V gene lost 4 bases and the J gene lost 2 bases, with 12 bases spanning the gap. Germline loops: CDR1 SGHNT, CDR2 YENEEA. This CDR3 region has 15 residues.